The present entry profiles one T cell receptor beta chain with its context. What it binds is unknown. The data belong to a study of T cell responses to AZD1222 COVID-19 vaccine. Study-level results: Donors were mostly white British, more females; clonal diversity possibly underestimated.

Method: immunoSEQ multiplex PCR; TCRdb's copy keeps in-frame clones and lacks some. The table shows approximately 92,000 clones, with approximately 90% occurring only once. The CDR3 extends over 12 amino acids. Trimming removed 3 bases from V and 4 bases from J, with 4 bases in between. Germline CDR1 and CDR2: LGHNT and FRNRAP. The chain is built from TRBV12-5 and TRBJ1-5; D remains unclear. The receptor comes from an adult in good health. This specimen consisted of peripheral blood, obtained on day 0 of AZD1222 vaccination. CDR3 sequence reads: CASGFTNQPQHF. The CDR3 coding sequence is TGTGCTAGTGGTTTCACAAATCAGCCCCAGCATTTT.